These T cell receptor beta chains were read from a single sample in a study of blood T cell repertoires in COVID-19. The repertoire was sequenced with immunoSEQ multiplex PCR; TCRdb's copy has only in-frame clones and lacks some. The repertoire holds about 160,000 clones, with 70% to 90% as singletons. Sequenced input: peripheral blood. The source is a woman in her 70s with acute or convalescent COVID-19. Both conserved end residues are part of each CDR3. The order of the fields is clone size, D gene, J gene, V gene, CDR3 DNA, CDR3 protein. D genes are given only for firm matches. Clone size is shown for a subset of rows, as once, few, many or a class of expanded clone.

size: once
D: TRBD1
J: TRBJ2-1
V: TRBV20-1
DNA: TGCAGTGCAGCGGACAGGCCTGGGCAGTTCTTC
CDR3: CSAADRPGQFF

size: .
D: .
J: TRBJ1-5
V: TRBV4-1
DNA: TGCGCCAGCAGCCAAGTGGGCGGGGACCCAAGGCCCCAGCATTTT
CDR3: CASSQVGGDPRPQHF

size: .
D: .
J: TRBJ2-5
V: TRBV5-1
DNA: TGCGCCAGCAGTCAACAGGCCCCGGCGGAGACCCAGTACTTC
CDR3: CASSQQAPAETQYF

size: .
D: .
J: TRBJ1-3
V: TRBV6-5
DNA: TGTGCCGGAAACACAGGGCCTGGAAACACCATATATTTT
CDR3: CAGNTGPGNTIYF

size: .
D: TRBD2
J: TRBJ2-7
V: TRBV5-6
DNA: TGTGCCAGCAGCTTGTTGACTAGCGGGAGTCGGTACGAGCAGTACTTC
CDR3: CASSLLTSGSRYEQYF

size: medium-sized
D: TRBD1
J: TRBJ1-5
V: TRBV7-9
DNA: TGTGCCAGCAGCTCCCAGGGGGATAGCAATCAGCCCCAGCATTTT
CDR3: CASSSQGDSNQPQHF

size: .
D: TRBD2
J: TRBJ2-5
V: TRBV7-6
DNA: TGTGCCAGCAGCTCCTACAGGACTAGTAAAGAGACCCAGTACTTC
CDR3: CASSSYRTSKETQYF

size: .
D: TRBD1
J: TRBJ1-4
V: TRBV18
DNA: TGTGCCAGCTCAATGGGGACAGGGGCAAAAGAAAAACTGTTTTTT
CDR3: CASSMGTGAKEKLFF

size: .
D: .
J: TRBJ2-5
V: TRBV5-4
DNA: TGTGCCAGCAGCTTAAACTTGGCGGGGACCCAGTACTTC
CDR3: CASSLNLAGTQYF

size: .
D: TRBD1
J: TRBJ1-1
V: TRBV9
DNA: TGTGCCAGCAGCGGGGGACAGGGGGACACTGAAGCTTTCTTT
CDR3: CASSGGQGDTEAFF

size: .
D: .
J: TRBJ2-2
V: TRBV7-2
DNA: TGTGCCAGCACCCCAACCAACGCAGCCGGGGAGCTGTTTTTT
CDR3: CASTPTNAAGELFF

size: .
D: .
J: TRBJ1-4
V: TRBV5-1
DNA: TGCGCCAGCAGCCCGGGACGGGGGGTTGAACTGTTTTTT
CDR3: CASSPGRGVELFF

size: .
D: .
J: TRBJ2-2
V: TRBV2
DNA: TGTGCCAGCAGTTCCCACCTAGACCGCGGGGAGCTGTTTTTT
CDR3: CASSSHLDRGELFF

size: .
D: TRBD1
J: TRBJ2-2
V: TRBV7-2
DNA: TGTGCCAGCAGCTTAGTCGCAGGGGGAACCGGGGAGCTGTTTTTT
CDR3: CASSLVAGGTGELFF

size: once
D: TRBD2
J: TRBJ2-1
V: TRBV12-3/TRBV12-4
DNA: TGTGCCAGCAGTCCCGGACTAGCCAATGAGCAGTTCTTC
CDR3: CASSPGLANEQFF